Listed below are T cell receptor beta chains from one sample, sequenced in a study of CD8 T cells in ankylosing spondylitis. TCRdb independently ran MiXCR on the 5' RACE reads; one entry per CDR3 protein. The repertoire consists of 150,000 to 200,000 distinct CDR3 sequences, with roughly 13% occurring once and the leading ten covering 8% to 13%. Sequencing was done on a sample of blood, either unsorted or a sorted T cell fraction (not recorded which). The receptors were gathered from a female donor with ankylosing spondylitis or in good health (not recorded which). CDR3s include the opening cysteine and the closing phenylalanine or tryptophan. Fields, in order: V gene, J gene, clone size, D gene, CDR3 protein, CDR3 DNA. D genes are given only for firm matches. A clone size is listed for some rows: how often the clone was seen (once, few, many), or a class if it is expanded.

TRBV20-1	TRBJ2-7	NA	TRBD2	CSATGLASGSYEQYF	TGCAGTGCCACCGGGTTAGCTAGCGGGAGTTACGAGCAGTACTTC
TRBV12-3/TRBV12-4	TRBJ2-2	NA	TRBD1	CANARGTGELFF	TGTGCCAACGCCAGGGGGACCGGGGAGCTGTTTTTT
TRBV12-3/TRBV12-4	TRBJ2-3	many	TRBD2	CASSFAGGTDTQYF	TGTGCCAGCAGTTTTGCGGGGGGCACAGATACGCAGTATTTT
TRBV6-1	TRBJ2-1	NA	TRBD2	CASSGPGGGEQFF	TGTGCCAGCAGCGGCCCGGGAGGGGGTGAGCAGTTCTTC
TRBV12-3/TRBV12-4	TRBJ2-3	many	TRBD2	CASSKGLAGGRTDTQYF	TGTGCCAGCAGCAAGGGACTAGCGGGAGGTCGGACAGATACGCAGTATTTT
TRBV11-3	TRBJ2-2	few	NA	CASSLERGATNTGELFF	TGTGCCAGCAGCTTAGAACGAGGGGCGACGAACACCGGGGAGCTGTTTTTT
TRBV27	TRBJ1-6	NA	NA	CASSLWGRSDNSPLHF	TGTGCCAGCAGTTTATGGGGCAGGTCAGATAATTCACCCCTCCACTTT
TRBV4-2	TRBJ1-5	few	NA	CASSQDATWSANRGPQHF	TGTGCCAGCAGCCAAGATGCCACTTGGAGTGCCAACCGTGGGCCCCAGCATTTT
TRBV5-5	TRBJ2-7	many	NA	CASSLLGWQYF	TGTGCCAGCAGCTTATTGGGATGGCAGTACTTC
TRBV5-1	TRBJ2-7	few	NA	CASCQGPSYEQYF	TGCGCCAGCTGTCAGGGGCCCTCCTACGAGCAGTACTTC
TRBV7-9	TRBJ1-1	few	NA	CASSFQGEVTEAFF	TGTGCCAGCAGCTTCCAGGGTGAGGTCACTGAAGCTTTCTTT
TRBV5-1	TRBJ2-1	few	TRBD2	CASSPGLAPSSYNEQFF	TGCGCCAGCAGCCCAGGACTAGCCCCTAGCTCCTACAATGAGCAGTTCTTC
TRBV20-1	TRBJ2-2	many	NA	CSARVHTGELFF	TGCAGTGCTAGAGTGCACACCGGGGAGCTGTTTTTT
TRBV27	TRBJ1-5	NA	TRBD1	CASSPRQGKSNQPQHF	TGTGCCAGCAGTCCGAGACAGGGGAAAAGCAATCAGCCCCAGCATTTT
TRBV20-1	TRBJ2-1	NA	TRBD2	CSASRTSASSYNEQFF	TGCAGTGCTAGCCGGACTAGCGCTAGCTCCTACAATGAGCAGTTCTTC